The 19 T cell receptor beta chains presented below share a single source sample, sequenced in a study of graft-versus-host responses after intestinal transplantation. Assay used: immunoSEQ multiplex PCR; TCRdb lists only in-frame clones, some missing. The repertoire has fewer than 150,000 clones, approximately 90% of them found once; the top ten carry over 0.15%. No antigen has been identified for these receptors. Material: unstimulated CD4+ T cells sorted from spleen or lymph node cells, obtained before intestinal transplant. The receptors come from a human donor who received an intestinal transplant.

The chain uses TRBV5-1 and TRBJ2-6; TRBD1 matches at 8 bases. This CDR3 spans 18 amino acids. V shed 5 bases and J 1 base; nucleotides not matched to a gene: 11. Germline loops: CDR1 SGHRS, CDR2 YFSETQ. The DNA for the CDR3 is TGCGCCAGCAGTGATGACAGGGGTTCGGTATCTGGGGCCAACGTCCTGACTTTC. Translation gives CASSDDRGSVSGANVLTF.

The chain has TRBV19 and TRBJ1-5; D not certain. Germline CDR1 is LNHDA and CDR2 is SQIVND (reference sequence). V was clipped by 5 bases and J by 3 bases, with 20 bases between them. The CDR3 contains 17 residues. The CDR3 spells CASSVRAIRPTNQPQHF. DNA of the CDR3: TGTGCCAGTAGTGTAAGAGCAATAAGACCGACCAATCAGCCCCAGCATTTT.

The J gene is TRBJ1-5, the V gene TRBV6-6; possible D gene TRBD1, 5 bases. This CDR3 has 16 amino acids. Trimming cost V 5 bases and J 1 base, with 15 bases left between them. In germline, CDR1 is MNHNY, CDR2 SVGAGI (reference sequence). Here the CDR3 reads CASSPSPGQSNQPQHF. CDR3 DNA: TGTGCCAGCAGTCCCTCCCCAGGGCAGAGCAATCAGCCCCAGCATTTT.

The V gene is TRBV6-5, the J gene TRBJ1-1; D gene unclear. V shed 5 bases and J shed 6 bases, with 16 bases lying between them. Per the germline V gene, CDR1 is MNHEY and CDR2 is SVGAGI. The CDR3 has 14 residues. In DNA form, the CDR3 reads TGTGCCAGCAGTGCCGGGCCAACACACGCTGAAGCTTTCTTT. Residues: CASSAGPTHAEAFF.

This sequence joins TRBV5-6 and TRBJ2-5; D unclear. V was clipped by 4 bases and J by 4 bases, with 11 bases between them. Germline V CDR1 and CDR2: SGHDT, YYEEEE. The CDR3 has 13 amino acids. The CDR3 reads CASSTAAVETQYF. The CDR3 bases are TGTGCCAGCAGCACCGCGGCGGTAGAGACCCAGTACTTC.

This chain connects TRBV11-2 to TRBJ2-5, with D perhaps TRBD2 (6 bases). This CDR3 spans 14 amino acids. The germline CDR1 and CDR2 sequences are SGHAT and FQNNGV. Trimming left V 5 bases short and J 5 bases short, with 15 bases between. The CDR3: CASSAPGTWETQYF. CDR3 coding DNA: TGTGCCAGCAGCGCCCCCGGGACTTGGGAGACCCAGTACTTC.

This rearrangement joins TRBV14 to TRBJ2-7; TRBD1 is a possible D gene (6 bases). V lost 6 bases, J lost 3 bases, and 24 bases lay in between. The CDR3 consists of 17 residues. Germline-derived CDR1 and CDR2 are SGHDN and FVKESK. The CDR3 loop reads CASRPLGGMGAHYEQYF. The CDR3 DNA reads TGTGCCAGCAGACCCCTTGGGGGAATGGGGGCTCACTACGAGCAGTACTTC.

This sequence joins TRBV5-1 and TRBJ1-2, with a weak D call TRBD1 (5 bases). Germline V gene sequence: CDR1 SGHRS, CDR2 YFSETQ. The CDR3 is 14 residues long. The ends were cut back, 6 bases at V and 3 bases at J, with 15 bases in the middle. The DNA for the CDR3 is TGCGCCAGCAACCCGGACACAACTGACTATGGCTACACCTTC. This sequence encodes CASNPDTTDYGYTF. The full variable domain, rest sourced from reference TRBV5-1 and TRBJ1-2, is KAGVTQTPRYLIKTRGQQVTLSCSPISGHRSVSWYQQTPGQGLQFLFEYFSETQRNKGNFPGRFSGRQFSNSRSEMNVSTLELGDSALYLCASNPDTTDYGYTFGSGTRLTVV.

This chain links TRBV5-1 with TRBJ2-1, with TRBD1 as a possible D gene (6 bases). CDR1 is SGHRS, CDR2 YFSETQ, per germline. The CDR3 sequence is 16 residues long. V shed 0 bases and J shed 4 bases, with 14 bases lying between them. CDR3 in amino acids: CASSLELGQGYNEQFF. The CDR3 DNA is TGCGCCAGCAGCTTGGAGTTGGGGCAGGGGTACAATGAGCAGTTCTTC.

The chain recombines TRBV11-3 with TRBJ2-5, with D possibly matching TRBD2 (6 bases). CDR1 is SGHNT and CDR2 is YENEEA in the germline V gene. Trimming shortened V by 1 base and J by 2 bases, and 14 bases separated the two germline ends. This CDR3 has 16 residues. CDR3 in DNA: TGTGCCAGCAGCTTAGGGGGGGTCCTGACACAAGAGACCCAGTACTTC. Translated: CASSLGGVLTQETQYF.

The chain is built from TRBV5-5 and TRBJ2-2; no clear D. Trimming stripped 7 bases from V and 3 bases from J, with 7 bases between. Germline CDR1 and CDR2: SGHKS and YYEKEE (reference sequence). The CDR3 totals 12 residues. Here the CDR3 DNA reads TGTGCCAGCCGCCGGTACACCGGGGAGCTGTTTTTT. Protein product: CASRRYTGELFF.

Written as DNA, the CDR3 is TGTGCCAGCAGCCCGGGGACTAGTTACACCGGGGAGCTGTTTTTT. Translating gives CASSPGTSYTGELFF. This chain links TRBV5-4 with TRBJ2-2; 8 bases are a match to TRBD2. The CDR3 has 15 amino acids. Per germline, CDR1 SGHNT and CDR2 YYREEE (reference sequence). Losses at the gene ends were 4 bases for V and 3 bases for J; bases not matched to a gene: 5.

J is TRBJ1-3 and V is TRBV4-2, with 11 bases matching TRBD1. CDR3 length: 14 amino acids. Germline CDR1 is LGHNA and CDR2 is YNFKEQ. V was pared by 1 base and J by 7 bases, with 0 bases of the junction left unmatched. As DNA, the CDR3 is TGTGCCAGCAGCCAAGGGGACAGGGGGAACACCATATATTTT. Protein: CASSQGDRGNTIYF.

This clone was recorded once. The chain has TRBV7-2 and TRBJ1-5; a possible D gene is TRBD1 (6 bases). V gave up 4 bases and J gave up 0 bases, with 13 bases separating them. Germline V CDR1 and CDR2: SGHTA, FQGNSA. The CDR3 is made up of 16 amino acids. CDR3 sequence reads: CASSSLGGGSNQPQHF. The DNA for the CDR3 is TGTGCCAGCAGCTCCCTCGGAGGGGGTAGCAATCAGCCCCAGCATTTT.

The chain carries TRBV7-8 and TRBJ1-2; no reliable D call. Germline CDR1 reads SGHVS; CDR2 reads FQNEAQ. Trimming pared 4 bases from V and 7 bases from J, leaving 13 bases between. The CDR3 has 13 amino acids. The CDR3 coding sequence is TGTGCCAGCAGCTCATTTCTCGGACTTGGCTACACCTTC. Its translation: CASSSFLGLGYTF.

This CDR3 is CAWSEAGARTDTQYF. The CDR3 nucleotides read TGTGCCTGGAGTGAAGCGGGGGCCCGCACAGATACGCAGTATTTT. The chain uses TRBV30 and TRBJ2-3; 8 bases are a match to TRBD2. Per the germline V gene, CDR1 is GTSNPN and CDR2 is SVGIG (reference sequence). Trimming took 1 base from V and 1 from J; bases not matched to a gene: 4. This CDR3 spans 15 amino acids.

This chain links TRBV6-5 with TRBJ1-6; 7 bases are shared with TRBD1. The CDR3 loop spans 14 amino acids. The V gene end was trimmed by 4 bases and the J gene end by 10 bases; junction bases not matched to a gene: 7. Germline CDR1 is MNHEY and CDR2 is SVGAGI. The CDR3 is CASSLQGNGSPLHF. In DNA form, the CDR3 reads TGTGCCAGCAGTTTACAGGGGAATGGATCACCCCTCCACTTT.

This rearrangement joins TRBV7-2 to TRBJ2-5; no definite D call. Germline lookup yields CDR1 SGHTA and CDR2 FQGNSA. V was clipped by 5 bases and J by 7 bases, with 8 bases between them. CDR3 size: 11 residues. CDR3 sequence (DNA): TGTGCCAGCAGCCTTAAGGTGACCCAGTACTTC. This translates into CASSLKVTQYF.

The table lists this clone with a count of one. The DNA for the CDR3 is TGCGCCAGCAGCTTGGGGGACAGTATCCATGAGCAGTTCTTC. Protein: CASSLGDSIHEQFF. The chain is built from TRBV5-1 and TRBJ2-1; 7 bases are a match to TRBD1. Trimming cost V 0 bases and J 8 bases; bases outside gene matches: 5. The germline gives CDR1 SGHRS, CDR2 YFSETQ. The CDR3 runs 14 residues.